What follows are 24 T cell receptor beta chains derived from one specimen sequenced in a study of beta chain features in type 1 diabetes. Study observations and caveats: TCRB CDR3s were moderately but significantly shorter in Type 1 diabetes patients in all four CD4+ subsets.

All of the isolated RNA was reverse transcribed, so expressed TCRB transcripts were sequenced. The protocol was immunoSEQ multiplex PCR, while the TCRdb copy is restricted to in-frame clones and leaves out a portion. The sample yields about 230,000 clones, 15% to 20% seen once. The antigens of these receptors remain unknown. What was sequenced was naive CD4+ T cells from blood. The source is a man aged 25 to 40 with type 1 diabetes.

The sample holds a few counts of this clone. The V gene is TRBV10-3, the J gene TRBJ2-4; the D gene is possibly TRBD2 (5 bases). The germline gives CDR1 ENHRY, CDR2 SYGVKD. The V and J ends lost 3 bases and 0 bases respectively, with 6 bases between them. The CDR3 has 14 amino acids. The CDR3 protein is CAISEGLAKNIQYF. As DNA, the CDR3 is TGTGCCATCAGTGAAGGACTAGCCAAAAACATTCAGTACTTC.

This clone has just a few counts. V is TRBV7-2 and J is TRBJ2-2, with D possibly being TRBD2 (5 bases). Germline V gene data show CDR1 as SGHTA and CDR2 as FQGNSA. V lost 3 bases to trimming and J lost 5 bases, with 13 bases between them. CDR3 length: 15 amino acids. The CDR3 loop reads CASSLSGPTTGELFF. In nucleotides, the CDR3 is TGTGCCAGCAGCTTGAGCGGCCCCACAACCGGGGAGCTGTTTTTT.

The rearrangement uses TRBV29-1 and TRBJ2-1; D uncertain. Trimming removed 6 bases from V and 8 bases from J, with 14 bases in between. CDR3 length: 12 residues. Per germline, CDR1 SQVTM and CDR2 ANQGSEA. The CDR3 reads CSVGLRSDEQFF. The CDR3 DNA reads TGCAGCGTGGGATTAAGGTCCGATGAGCAGTTCTTC.

This clone was observed a handful of times. The chain employs TRBV29-1 and TRBJ2-7; 7 nucleotides align to TRBD1. V lost 7 bases and J lost 2; bases outside the gene matches: 5. CDR1 SQVTM and CDR2 ANQGSEA come from the germline V gene. The CDR3 is made up of 12 amino acids. CDR3 residues: CSAKGATYEQYF. The CDR3 DNA is TGCAGCGCAAAGGGGGCCACCTACGAGCAGTACTTC.

The table lists this clone with a few counts. The chain carries TRBV30 and TRBJ1-4, with D possibly matching TRBD1 (5 bases). V dropped 4 bases and J dropped 10 bases, with 13 bases sitting between them. The CDR3 is 12 amino acids. Germline CDR1 and CDR2: GTSNPN and SVGIG (reference sequence). The CDR3 DNA follows: TGTGCCTGGACCCGGGACCTCGGAAAACTGTTTTTT. It translates to CAWTRDLGKLFF.

This clone was detected only a few times. The chain links TRBV5-6 to TRBJ2-1; D is perhaps TRBD2 (5 bases). V gave up 4 bases and J gave up 10 bases, with 9 bases separating them. The CDR3 runs 11 residues. Germline assignment: CDR1 SGHDT and CDR2 YYEEEE. Here the CDR3 reads CASSDREEQFF. The CDR3 coding sequence is TGTGCCAGCAGCGACCGGGAAGAGCAGTTCTTC.

This chain links TRBV12-5 with TRBJ2-3; D may be TRBD2 (5 bases). From germline, CDR1 is LGHNT and CDR2 FRNRAP. The length of the CDR3 is 12 residues. Trimming took 4 bases from V and 4 from J, leaving 6 bases between them. DNA for the CDR3: TGTGCTAGTGGTTCGGAGGCAGATACGCAGTATTTT. Translated, it gives CASGSEADTQYF.

This clone appeared a few times. The chain combines TRBV10-3 with TRBJ2-4; the D gene is possibly TRBD2 (6 bases). The CDR3 totals 14 residues. CDR1 and CDR2 from the germline V gene are ENHRY and SYGVKD. V lost 3 bases and J lost 9, with 15 bases in between. The CDR3 DNA follows: TGTGCCATCAGTGAAATGGAGGGATCCGGCATTCAGTACTTC. Residues: CAISEMEGSGIQYF.

J is TRBJ1-4 and V is TRBV29-1; D remains unclear. CDR1 is SQVTM, CDR2 ANQGSEA, per germline. Trimming removed 7 bases at V and 6 bases at J, with 6 bases between. The CDR3 covers 10 residues. CDR3 amino acids: CSALYEKLFF. The CDR3 region has the DNA TGCAGCGCCCTATATGAAAAACTGTTTTTT.

The V and J genes are TRBV19 and TRBJ2-1, with TRBD1 as a possible D gene (6 bases). CDR1 LNHDA and CDR2 SQIVND come from the germline V gene (reference sequence). This CDR3 has 13 residues. V lost 3 bases to trimming and J lost 9 bases, with 12 bases between them. The CDR3 loop reads CASSMAGVFEQFF. Written as DNA, the CDR3 is TGTGCCAGTAGTATGGCAGGGGTCTTTGAGCAGTTCTTC.

This chain joins TRBV30 and TRBJ2-1, with D unresolved. Germline CDR1 reads GTSNPN; CDR2 reads SVGIG (reference sequence). Deletions cut 3 bases from V and 11 bases from J, with 8 bases between. The CDR3 runs to 10 residues. This CDR3 reads CAWSGPKQFF. DNA of the CDR3: TGTGCCTGGAGCGGGCCCAAGCAGTTCTTC.

This clone has only a few counts. The chain employs TRBV11-3 and TRBJ2-1, with a weak D call TRBD1 (6 bases). V lost 5 bases and J 12 bases, leaving 17 bases between the germline ends. The CDR3 consists of 13 residues. Germline loops: CDR1 SGHNT, CDR2 YENEEA. Here the CDR3 DNA reads TGTGCCAGCAGCGTTAACAGGGATTCTTGGCAGTTCTTC. It yields the protein CASSVNRDSWQFF. Looking up the rest from reference TRBV11-3 and TRBJ2-1 gives the full variable domain: EAGVVQSPRYKIIEKKQPVAFWCNPISGHNTLYWYLQNLGQGPELLIRYENEEAVDDSQLPKDRFSAERLKGVDSTLKIQPAELGDSAVYLCASSVNRDSWQFFGPGTRLTVL.

The rearrangement joins TRBV5-4 to TRBJ2-3; the D is unclear. There are 14 residues in the CDR3. The germline V gene encodes CDR1 SGHNT and CDR2 YYREEE (reference sequence). V was pared by 0 bases and J by 6 bases, with 11 bases between. CDR3 region: CASSLGQTWDTQYF. The CDR3 bases are TGTGCCAGCAGCTTGGGGCAGACTTGGGATACGCAGTATTTT.

This clone was counted a few times. V is TRBV29-1 and J is TRBJ2-1; 12 bases fit TRBD2. V was clipped by 4 bases and J by 4 bases; unmatched bases: 2. The CDR3 extends over 14 amino acids. Germline V gives CDR1 SQVTM, CDR2 ANQGSEA. The chain's CDR3 is CSVGTSGIYNEQFF. The CDR3 coding sequence is TGCAGCGTTGGGACTAGCGGGATATACAATGAGCAGTTCTTC.

This chain connects TRBV7-3 to TRBJ2-1; 10 nucleotides match TRBD2. The CDR3 runs to 14 residues. CDR1 is SGHTA, CDR2 FQGTGA, per germline. After removal of 3 bases from V and 10 bases from J, the junction contained 6 bases not matched to a gene. Here the CDR3 reads CASSFIAGGGEQFF. CDR3 DNA sequence: TGTGCCAGCAGCTTCATAGCGGGAGGTGGCGAGCAGTTCTTC.

This clone was seen more than once but under ten times. V and J are TRBV14 and TRBJ2-1, with D unclear. The CDR3 extends over 14 amino acids. The V gene's germline CDR1 is SGHDN and CDR2 FVKESK. The V gene lost 4 bases and the J gene lost 9 bases, with 16 bases spanning the gap. The CDR3 loop is CASSPELGRSEQFF. CDR3 in DNA: TGTGCCAGCAGCCCGGAGCTAGGTAGGAGTGAGCAGTTCTTC. Complete variable domain (other parts from reference TRBV14 and TRBJ2-1): EAGVTQFPSHSVIEKGQTVTLRCDPISGHDNLYWYRRVMGKEIKFLLHFVKESKQDESGMPNNRFLAERTGGTYSTLKVQPAELEDSGVYFCASSPELGRSEQFFGPGTRLTVL.

CDR3 DNA sequence: TGTGCCTGGGACAGGGTGTTCGGGGAGCTGTTTTTT. Translated: CAWDRVFGELFF. The rearrangement uses TRBV30 and TRBJ2-2; 7 nucleotides align to TRBD1. The CDR3 runs 12 residues. Germline CDR1 and CDR2: GTSNPN and SVGIG (reference sequence). V trimming: 5 bases; J trimming: 7 bases; junction bases outside the gene matches: 4.

This sequence joins TRBV29-1 and TRBJ1-3; possible D gene TRBD1, 5 bases. V lost 4 bases and J lost 0, with 10 bases in between. Germline assignment: CDR1 SQVTM and CDR2 ANQGSEA. The CDR3 contains 14 residues. The DNA for the CDR3 is TGCAGCGTTGTGACAGCTCACTCTGGAAACACCATATATTTT. Protein product: CSVVTAHSGNTIYF.

Only a few counts were recorded for this clone. The chain recombines TRBV9 with TRBJ2-5; 9 bases line up with TRBD1. Trimming took 6 bases from V and 4 from J; bases not matched to a gene: 7. The CDR3 is made up of 14 amino acids. Germline V lookup: CDR1 SGDLS, CDR2 YYNGEE. The CDR3 loop reads CASTPGTGRETQYF. For the CDR3, the DNA is TGTGCCAGCACCCCCGGGACAGGGCGAGAGACCCAGTACTTC.

The chain couples TRBV7-3 to TRBJ2-1, with 7 nucleotides matching TRBD1. Germline CDR1 SGHTA, CDR2 FQGTGA. This CDR3 is 15 amino acids long. V shed 2 bases, J shed 8 bases, and the junction held 9 bases outside the gene matches. CDR3 amino acids: CASSLSRGGQHEQFF. In nucleotides, the CDR3 is TGTGCCAGCAGCTTATCCCGAGGGGGACAGCATGAGCAGTTCTTC.

This clone came up a few times. This chain links TRBV20-1 with TRBJ2-1; 7 positions agree with TRBD2. Germline CDR1 and CDR2: DFQATT and SNEGSKA (reference sequence). V shed 5 bases and J 10 bases; nucleotides not matched to a gene: 5. The CDR3 has 11 residues. The CDR3 DNA sequence: TGCAGTGCTCCGAGACTAGCAGAGCAGTTCTTC. It translates to CSAPRLAEQFF.

In nucleotides, the CDR3 is TGTGCCAGCAGCGTAGAGTCTATTGGGACTGAAGCTTTCTTT. As protein: CASSVESIGTEAFF. The chain has TRBV9 and TRBJ1-1; D is unresolved. This CDR3 is 14 amino acids long. V dropped 0 bases and J dropped 5 bases, with 11 bases sitting between them. Germline CDR1 reads SGDLS; CDR2 reads YYNGEE.

The sample holds a few counts of this clone. The gene calls are TRBV10-3 and TRBJ2-5; no clear D gene. Germline CDR1 reads ENHRY; CDR2 reads SYGVKD. V lost 0 bases, J lost 7 bases, and 6 bases lay in between. This CDR3 has 12 amino acids. The DNA of the CDR3 is TGTGCCATCAGTGAGTCTGACTTGACCCAGTACTTC. It specifies CAISESDLTQYF.

The chain uses TRBV7-9 and TRBJ2-7, with 7 bases lining up with TRBD1. CDR3 size: 13 residues. In germline, CDR1 is SEHNR, CDR2 FQNEAQ (reference sequence). Germline trimming cut 1 base from V and 5 bases from J; bases unmatched to any gene: 2. The CDR3 coding sequence is TGTGCCAGCAGCTTAGGAGACAGGGACGAGCAGTACTTC. Its protein product is CASSLGDRDEQYF.